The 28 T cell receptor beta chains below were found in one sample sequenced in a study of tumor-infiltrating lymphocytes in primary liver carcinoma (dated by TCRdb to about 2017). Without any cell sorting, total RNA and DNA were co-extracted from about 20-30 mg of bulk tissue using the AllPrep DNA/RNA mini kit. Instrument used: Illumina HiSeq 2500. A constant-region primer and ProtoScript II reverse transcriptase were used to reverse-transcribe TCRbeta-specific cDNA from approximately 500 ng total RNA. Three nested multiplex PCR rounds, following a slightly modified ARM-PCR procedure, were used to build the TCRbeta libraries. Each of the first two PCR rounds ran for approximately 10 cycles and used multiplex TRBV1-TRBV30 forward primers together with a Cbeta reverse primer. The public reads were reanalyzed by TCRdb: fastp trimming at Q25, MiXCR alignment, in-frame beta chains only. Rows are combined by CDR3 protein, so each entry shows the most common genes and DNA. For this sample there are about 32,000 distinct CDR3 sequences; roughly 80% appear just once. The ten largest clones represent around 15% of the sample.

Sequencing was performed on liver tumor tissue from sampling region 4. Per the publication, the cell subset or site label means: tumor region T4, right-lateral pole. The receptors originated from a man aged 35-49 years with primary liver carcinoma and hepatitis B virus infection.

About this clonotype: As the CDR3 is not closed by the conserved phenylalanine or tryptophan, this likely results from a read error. The CDR3 coding sequence is TGTGCCAGCAGCCTGACTAGCAGACGCTCCTACGAGCAGTACATC. This translates into CASSLTSRRSYEQYI. V and J are TRBV28 and TRBJ2-7; 7 bases are shared with TRBD2. The germline gives CDR1 MDHEN, CDR2 SYDVKM. The V and J ends lost 6 bases and 0 bases, in that order; junction bases with no gene match: 8. This CDR3 comprises 15 residues.

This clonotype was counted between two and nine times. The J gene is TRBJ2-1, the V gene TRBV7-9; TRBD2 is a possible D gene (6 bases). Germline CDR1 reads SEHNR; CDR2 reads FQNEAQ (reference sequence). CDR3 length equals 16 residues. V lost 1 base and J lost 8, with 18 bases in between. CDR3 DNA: TGTGCCAGCAGCTTAGTCACTATCGGGAGAAACTATGAGCAGTTCTTC. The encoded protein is CASSLVTIGRNYEQFF.

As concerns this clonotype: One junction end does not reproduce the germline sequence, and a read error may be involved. CDR3 sequence (DNA): TGCGCCAGCAAGGCGGGCCCAGGGACCGGTGAGCTGTATTTT. This translates into CASKAGPGTGELYF. V and J are TRBV5-1 and TRBJ2-2, with D perhaps given as TRBD1 or TRBD2 (5 bases each). This CDR3 region has 14 residues. The germline V gene encodes CDR1 SGHRS and CDR2 YFSETQ.

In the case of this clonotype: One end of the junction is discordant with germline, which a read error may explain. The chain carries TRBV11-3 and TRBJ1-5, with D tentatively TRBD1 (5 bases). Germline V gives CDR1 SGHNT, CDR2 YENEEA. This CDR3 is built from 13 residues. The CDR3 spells CGRDSYSNQPQHF. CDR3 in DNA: TGTGGCAGAGACAGCTATAGCAATCAACCCCAGCATTTT.

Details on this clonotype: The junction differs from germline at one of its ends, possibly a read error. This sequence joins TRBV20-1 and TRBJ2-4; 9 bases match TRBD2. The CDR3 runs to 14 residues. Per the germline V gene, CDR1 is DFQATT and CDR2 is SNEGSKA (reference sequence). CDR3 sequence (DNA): TGCTGTGCTAGCTCAGCGGGGGGCAAAAACATTCAGTACTTC. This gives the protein CCASSAGGKNIQYF.

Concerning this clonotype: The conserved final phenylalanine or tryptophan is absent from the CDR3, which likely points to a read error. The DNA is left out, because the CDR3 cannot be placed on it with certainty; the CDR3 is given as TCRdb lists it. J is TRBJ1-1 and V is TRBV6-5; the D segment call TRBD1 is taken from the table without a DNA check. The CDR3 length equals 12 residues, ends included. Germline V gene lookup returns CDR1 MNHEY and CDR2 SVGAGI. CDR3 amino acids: CASSRTHTEALI.

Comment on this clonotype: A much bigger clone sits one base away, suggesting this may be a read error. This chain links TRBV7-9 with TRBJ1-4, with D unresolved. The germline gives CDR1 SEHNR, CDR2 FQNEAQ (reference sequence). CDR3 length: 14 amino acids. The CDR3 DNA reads TGTCCCAGCAGCTTAGCTGGCCAGAATGAAAAACTGCTTTTT. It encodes CPSSLAGQNEKLLF.

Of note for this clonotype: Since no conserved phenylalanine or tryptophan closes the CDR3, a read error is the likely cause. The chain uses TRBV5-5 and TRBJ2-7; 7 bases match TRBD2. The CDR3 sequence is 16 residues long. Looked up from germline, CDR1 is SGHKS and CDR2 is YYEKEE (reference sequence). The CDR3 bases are TGTACCAGCAGCTTGGTTATAGGTGCGGGAGTATGGGAGCAGTACCTC. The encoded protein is CTSSLVIGAGVWEQYL.

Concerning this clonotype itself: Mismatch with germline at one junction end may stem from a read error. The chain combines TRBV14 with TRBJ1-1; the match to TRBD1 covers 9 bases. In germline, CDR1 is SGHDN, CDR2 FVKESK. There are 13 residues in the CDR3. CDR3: CPSSHGQGIEAFF. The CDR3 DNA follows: TGTCCCAGCAGCCACGGACAGGGGATAGAAGCTTTCTTT.

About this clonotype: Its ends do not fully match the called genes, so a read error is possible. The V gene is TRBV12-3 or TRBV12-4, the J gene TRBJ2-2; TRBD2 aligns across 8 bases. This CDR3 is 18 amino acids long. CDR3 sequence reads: CASRFPTGGLANTEELFF. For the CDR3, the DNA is TGTGCCAGCAGATTCCCCACGGGGGGGTTAGCGAACACCGAGGAGCTGTTTTTT.

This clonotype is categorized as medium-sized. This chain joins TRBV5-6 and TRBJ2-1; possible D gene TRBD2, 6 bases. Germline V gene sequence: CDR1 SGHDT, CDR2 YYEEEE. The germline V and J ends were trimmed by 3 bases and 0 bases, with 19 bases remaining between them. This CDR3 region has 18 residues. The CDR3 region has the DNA TGTGCCAGCAGCTCCCTACTTAGCGGTTCAAGCTCCTACAATGAGCAGTTCTTC. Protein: CASSSLLSGSSSYNEQFF.

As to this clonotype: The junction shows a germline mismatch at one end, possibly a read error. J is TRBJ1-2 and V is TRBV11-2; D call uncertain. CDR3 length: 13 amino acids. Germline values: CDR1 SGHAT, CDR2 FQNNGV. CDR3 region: CVSRLTGVSGYTF. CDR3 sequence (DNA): TGTGTCAGCAGATTAACGGGAGTATCAGGCTACACCTTC.

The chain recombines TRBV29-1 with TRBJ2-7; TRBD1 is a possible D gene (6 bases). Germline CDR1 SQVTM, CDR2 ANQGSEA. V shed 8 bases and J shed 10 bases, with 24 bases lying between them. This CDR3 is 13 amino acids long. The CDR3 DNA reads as TGCAGCTTCGTACAGGGTACCACCCACAAACAGTACTTC. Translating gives CSFVQGTTHKQYF.

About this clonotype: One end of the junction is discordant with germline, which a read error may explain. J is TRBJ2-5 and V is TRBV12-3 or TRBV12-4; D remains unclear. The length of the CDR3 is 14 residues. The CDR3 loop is CANSLVATSRTKYF. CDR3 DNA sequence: TGTGCCAACAGTTTAGTAGCCACCTCTCGGACCAAGTACTTC.

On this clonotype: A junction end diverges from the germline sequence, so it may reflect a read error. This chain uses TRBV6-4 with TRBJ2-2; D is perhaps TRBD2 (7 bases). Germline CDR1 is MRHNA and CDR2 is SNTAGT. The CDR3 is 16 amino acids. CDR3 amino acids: CASRDSGGADTGGLLF. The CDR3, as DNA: TGTGCCAGCCGTGACTCTGGGGGCGCGGACACCGGGGGGCTGTTATTT.

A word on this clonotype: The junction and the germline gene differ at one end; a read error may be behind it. The CDR3 region has the DNA TGTGCCAGCCGTCCCCTTTCCATCGGATTAACCAAAAACATTCAATACTTC. As protein: CASRPLSIGLTKNIQYF. The V gene is TRBV7-8, the J gene TRBJ2-4; D call uncertain. The germline V gene has CDR1 SGHVS and CDR2 FQNEAQ. CDR3 length: 17 residues.

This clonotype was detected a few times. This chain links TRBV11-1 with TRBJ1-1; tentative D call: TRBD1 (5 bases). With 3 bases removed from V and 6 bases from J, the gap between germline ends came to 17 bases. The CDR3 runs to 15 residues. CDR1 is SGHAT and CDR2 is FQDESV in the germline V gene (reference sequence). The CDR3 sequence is CASSFGQTLGAEAFF. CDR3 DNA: TGTGCCAGCAGCTTCGGGCAGACCTTGGGGGCTGAAGCTTTCTTT. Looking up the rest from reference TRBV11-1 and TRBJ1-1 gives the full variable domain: EAEVAQSPRYKITEKSQAVAFWCDPISGHATLYWYRQILGQGPELLVQFQDESVVDDSQLPKDRFSAERLKGVDSTLKIQPAELGDSAMYLCASSFGQTLGAEAFFGQGTRLTVV.

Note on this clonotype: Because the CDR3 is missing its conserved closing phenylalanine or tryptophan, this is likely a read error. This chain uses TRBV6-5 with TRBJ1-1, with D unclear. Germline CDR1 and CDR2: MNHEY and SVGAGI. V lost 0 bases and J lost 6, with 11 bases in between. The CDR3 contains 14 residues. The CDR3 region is CASSYSERGSEAFL. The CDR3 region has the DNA TGTGCCAGCAGTTACTCAGAGAGAGGCTCTGAAGCTTTCTTA.

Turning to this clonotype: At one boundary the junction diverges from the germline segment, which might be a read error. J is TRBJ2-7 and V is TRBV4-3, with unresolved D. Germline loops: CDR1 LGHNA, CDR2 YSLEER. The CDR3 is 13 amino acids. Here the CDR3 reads CPSRQDLPYELYF. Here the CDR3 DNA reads TGCCCCAGCAGACAAGATCTGCCCTACGAGCTGTACTTC.

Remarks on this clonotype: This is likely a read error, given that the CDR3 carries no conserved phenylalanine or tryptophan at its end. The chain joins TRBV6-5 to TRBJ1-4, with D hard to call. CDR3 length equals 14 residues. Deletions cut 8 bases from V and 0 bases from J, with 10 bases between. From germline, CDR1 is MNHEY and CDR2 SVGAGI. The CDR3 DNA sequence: TGTGCCAGCGGAATGATTACAACTAATGAAAAACTGTTTTAT. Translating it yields CASGMITTNEKLFY.

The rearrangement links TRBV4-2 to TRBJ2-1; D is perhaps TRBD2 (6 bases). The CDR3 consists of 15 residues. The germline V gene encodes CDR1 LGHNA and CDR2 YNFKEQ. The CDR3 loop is CESSQEWTTGGEQFF. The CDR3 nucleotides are TGTGAAAGCAGCCAAGAATGGACTACCGGCGGTGAGCAGTTCTTC.

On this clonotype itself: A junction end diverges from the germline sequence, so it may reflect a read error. CDR3 nucleotide sequence: TGTGCCAGCAGTTTTGACGGGACACGGGCCACATATACGCAGTATTTT. Translated: CASSFDGTRATYTQYF. The V gene is TRBV12-3 or TRBV12-4, the J gene TRBJ2-3, with a possible D match to TRBD1 (6 bases). CDR3 length: 16 amino acids.

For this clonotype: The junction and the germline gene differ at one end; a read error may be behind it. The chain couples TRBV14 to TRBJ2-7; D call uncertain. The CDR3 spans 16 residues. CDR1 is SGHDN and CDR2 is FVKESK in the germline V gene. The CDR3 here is CASSQGSQSFSYEQYF. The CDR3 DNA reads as TGTGCCAGCAGCCAAGGATCGCAGTCATTCTCCTACGAGCAATACTTC.

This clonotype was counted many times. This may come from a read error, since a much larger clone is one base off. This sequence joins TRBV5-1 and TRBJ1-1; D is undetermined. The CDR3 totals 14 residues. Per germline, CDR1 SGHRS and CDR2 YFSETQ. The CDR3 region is CASSLDGMNTEAYF. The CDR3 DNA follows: TGCGCCAGCAGCCTGGACGGCATGAACACTGAAGCTTACTTT.

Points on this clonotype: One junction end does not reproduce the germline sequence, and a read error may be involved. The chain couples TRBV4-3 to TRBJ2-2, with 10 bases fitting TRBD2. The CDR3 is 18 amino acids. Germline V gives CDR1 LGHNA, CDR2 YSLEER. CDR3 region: CASSQDSPRLAGLRELFF. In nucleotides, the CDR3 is TGCGCCAGTAGCCAAGATAGCCCGAGACTAGCGGGTCTGAGGGAGCTGTTTTTT.

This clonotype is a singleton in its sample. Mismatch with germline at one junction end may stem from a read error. The CDR3 DNA sequence: TGTGCCAGGACAGGACGGGGGATTTATGGCTACGCCTTC. This gives the protein CARTGRGIYGYAF. This chain connects TRBV6-1 to TRBJ1-2; D perhaps matches TRBD1 (6 bases). This CDR3 contains 13 residues. Germline CDR1 is MNHNS and CDR2 is SASEGT.

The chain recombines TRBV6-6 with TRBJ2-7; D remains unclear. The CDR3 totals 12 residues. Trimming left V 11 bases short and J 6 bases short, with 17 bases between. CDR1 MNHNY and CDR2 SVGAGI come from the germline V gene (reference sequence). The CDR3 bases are TGTGCCCACAATCGTACCCTAGGCGAGCAGTACTTC. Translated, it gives CAHNRTLGEQYF.

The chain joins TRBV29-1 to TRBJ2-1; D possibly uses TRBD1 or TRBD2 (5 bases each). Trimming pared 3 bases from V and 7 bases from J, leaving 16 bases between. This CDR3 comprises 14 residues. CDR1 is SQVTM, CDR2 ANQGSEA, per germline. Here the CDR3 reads CSVDGGGGRNEQFF. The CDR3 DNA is TGCAGCGTTGATGGTGGTGGGGGAAGAAATGAGCAGTTCTTC.